Here is one TCR beta chain with its context. These data originate in a study of CD8+ T cells in alopecia areata. Extracted from the samples, RNA was reverse transcribed into cDNA to serve as the sequencing template. Only in-frame clones appear in the TCRdb table, and some are missing; sequencing was by immunoSEQ multiplex PCR. The sample yields 200,000 to 250,000 clones, under 70% seen once. The treatment is: oral pan-JAK inhibitor, 5-10 mg twice daily. This receptor was identified in a human donor with alopecia areata. The specimen was CD4+ T cells sorted from blood, collected at week 4, from a patient treated with tofacitinib.

The CDR3 spells CASSPLGTTLTDTQYF. In DNA form, the CDR3 reads TGTGCCAGCAGCCCCCTCGGGACAACACTCACAGATACGCAGTATTTT. The J gene is TRBJ2-3, the V gene TRBV7-9, with a possible D match to TRBD1 (6 bases). The CDR3 runs to 16 residues. Germline V CDR1 and CDR2: SEHNR, FQNEAQ (reference sequence). V was cut by 5 bases and J by 2 bases, with 17 bases left in between.